The subject of this entry is one T cell receptor beta chain. No antigen is known for it. The data originate from a study of Tregs in tolerant kidney transplant recipients. Findings and caveats of the study: Activated donor B cell expansion appeared to reveal the most relevant donor-specific TCRbeta repertoire. For some patients, primers changed over time, blocking nucleotide-level comparison.

CDR1 and CDR2 from the germline V gene are SGHVS and FNYEAQ. Trimming took 6 bases from V and 6 from J; bases not matched to a gene: 10. The CDR3 has 16 residues. Thawed PBMCs were FACS-sorted into unstimulated CD4+CD25+CD127- regulatory T cells, CD4+CD25- non-regulatory cells, CD4 and CD8 cells. Profiling relied on immunoSEQ multiplex PCR, and the TCRdb table lists in-frame clones only, not all of them. The table has 50,000 to 85,000 clones, around nine tenths seen once. The source material was CD8+ T cells from blood, sampled before the transplant. The TCR sequence derives from a human donor who received a combined kidney and bone marrow transplant. The V call is TRBV7-6, the J call TRBJ2-3; 12 bases align to TRBD2. Here the CDR3 reads CASRPSSGGAFDTQYF. CDR3 coding DNA: TGTGCCAGCAGACCCTCTAGCGGGGGGGCCTTTGATACGCAGTATTTT.